This TCR beta chain comes out of a study of control samples from healthy donors and cancer patients. The CDR3 extends over 15 amino acids. V was pared by 2 bases and J by 4 bases, with 12 bases between. CDR1 and CDR2 (germline): SEHNR, FQNEAQ (reference sequence). TCRdb keeps only in-frame clones here, not all; method: immunoSEQ multiplex PCR. Among 150,000 to 200,000 clones listed, around 93% were seen once. The chain has TRBV7-9 and TRBJ1-5, with D perhaps TRBD1 (5 bases). Sequenced: blood. This clonotype was obtained from a woman between 55 and 75 years old in good health. The DNA of the CDR3 is TGTGCCAGCAGCTTAATGGGACTCGGGAATCAGCCCCAGCATTTT. Translated, it gives CASSLMGLGNQPQHF. The whole variable domain, remainder taken from reference TRBV7-9 and TRBJ1-5, is DTGVSQNPRHKITKRGQNVTFRCDPISEHNRLYWYRQTLGQGPEFLTYFQNEAQLEKSRLLSDRFSAERPKGSFSTLEIQRTEQGDSAMYLCASSLMGLGNQPQHFGDGTRLSIL.